Below, one T cell receptor beta chain is given with its context. Its matching antigen is unknown. The sample comes from a study of cytomegalovirus exposure and HLA in healthy donors. Overall study context: Earlier, approximately 190 million T cells were analyzed, and about 100 million unique TCR beta sequences were found among them.

General study results and limits: In vitro testing confirmed a few CMV-associated chains as specific for CMV antigens. Cytomegalovirus status was reportedly diagnosed by the classifier with high sensitivity and specificity. Most of the TCR beta V segments (in an earlier analysis) were productive either about 87% or about 30% of the time.

Germline V CDR1 and CDR2: LNHDA, SQIVND (reference sequence). The CDR3 consists of 19 residues. Trimming cost V 7 bases and J 0 bases; bases outside gene matches: 16. Primers included in the PCR were 60 Vbeta and 13 Jbeta primers. Sequenced by immunoSEQ multiplex PCR; TCRdb stores in-frame clones only, minus some. The repertoire holds approximately 44,000 clones, with around 90% as singletons. The material sequenced was PBMCs. This TCR was sampled from a woman in her thirties or forties in good health and CMV-seropositive. This sequence joins TRBV19 and TRBJ1-3; 9 nucleotides line up with TRBD1. CDR3 coding DNA: TGTGCCAGTAAAACATCTGGGACAGGGATTATAAGCTCTGGAAACACCATATATTTT. It encodes CASKTSGTGIISSGNTIYF.